These T cell receptor beta chains were read from a single sample in a study of CD8+ T cells in alopecia areata. This table comes from immunoSEQ multiplex PCR, and its TCRdb copy is limited to in-frame clones, with some not included. The sample yields fewer than 200,000 clones, 59% seen once. The source was CD4+ T cells sorted from blood, collected at week 0. The receptors here all came from a human donor with alopecia areata. CDR3s include the opening cysteine and the closing phenylalanine or tryptophan. D genes are given only for firm matches. Some rows have no size entry. The others give once, few or many, or a class for an expanded clone.

d_gene	v_gene	abundance	j_gene	CDR3nt	CDR3aa
TRBD2	TRBV2	NA	TRBJ2-3	TGTGCCAGCAGTCCCAGAGCGGGGGGGCGAACAGATACGCAGTATTTT	CASSPRAGGRTDTQYF
NA	TRBV29-1	NA	TRBJ1-1	TGCAGCGTTGGGAGGCGGATGAACACTGAAGCTTTCTTT	CSVGRRMNTEAFF
TRBD1	TRBV30	once	TRBJ1-2	TGTGCCTGGAGGGGACAGGGGGCGGGCGGCTACACCTTC	CAWRGQGAGGYTF
NA	TRBV27	NA	TRBJ1-2	TGTGCCAGCAGTTGGGGGGGGCAGGGAAACTATGGCTACACCTTC	CASSWGGQGNYGYTF
NA	TRBV6-1	NA	TRBJ1-1	TGTGCCAGCAGTGAATCTCCCGGACGGGCAGAAGCTTTCTTT	CASSESPGRAEAFF
NA	TRBV9	NA	TRBJ1-1	TGTGCCAGCAGCGCCCAGGACTGGACAGAAGCTTTCTTT	CASSAQDWTEAFF
NA	TRBV5-1	few	TRBJ2-3	TGCGCCAGCAGCTTGGACAAGAGGGCAGATACGCAGTATTTT	CASSLDKRADTQYF
TRBD1	TRBV29-1	NA	TRBJ1-1	TGCAGCGTGGCACCCTCAGGGGGCCGGTACACTGAAGCTTTCTTT	CSVAPSGGRYTEAFF
NA	TRBV29-1	few	TRBJ1-1	TGCAGCGTCACCCAAGGGAGCACTGAAGCTTTCTTT	CSVTQGSTEAFF
NA	TRBV10-2	once	TRBJ1-5	TGCGCCAGCAGTGACGGGACACTTAATAATCAGCCCCAGCATTTT	CASSDGTLNNQPQHF
NA	TRBV9	few	TRBJ2-3	TGTGCCAGCAAAGAAAATCCTTCCACAGATACGCAGTATTTT	CASKENPSTDTQYF
TRBD2	TRBV7-3	NA	TRBJ2-6	TGTGCCAGCGGGACTACCTCTGGGGCCAACGTCCTGACTTTC	CASGTTSGANVLTF
TRBD2	TRBV5-6	NA	TRBJ2-5	TGTGCCAGCAGCTTACGGGAGGGACAATCACGGGAGACCCAGTACTTC	CASSLREGQSRETQYF
NA	TRBV7-9	NA	TRBJ1-1	TGTGCCAGCACCCCCCCGCGTGTAGAAGCTTTCTTT	CASTPPRVEAFF
NA	TRBV30	NA	TRBJ2-5	TGTGCCTGGACCGGGGAACAAGAGACCCAGTACTTC	CAWTGEQETQYF
TRBD1	TRBV4-1	NA	TRBJ1-6	TGCGCCAGCAGCCAGGCGGGGACAGGAGGTTCACCCCTCCACTTT	CASSQAGTGGSPLHF
NA	TRBV19	NA	TRBJ2-6	TGTGCCAGTAGTATAGGGCCGGGCTTCGGCTCTGGGGCCAACGTCCTGACTTTC	CASSIGPGFGSGANVLTF
NA	TRBV30	NA	TRBJ1-1	TGTGCCTATCCAAACCTTGAAGCTTTCTTT	CAYPNLEAFF
NA	TRBV30	NA	TRBJ1-3	TGTGCCTGGAGTGTACGTATCCCATTACGTGGGACCTCTGGAAACACCATATATTTT	CAWSVRIPLRGTSGNTIYF
TRBD2	TRBV5-1	NA	TRBJ2-5	TGCGCCAGCAGCCTAGCGGGACTACGGGAAGAGACCCAGTACTTC	CASSLAGLREETQYF
NA	TRBV30	NA	TRBJ1-3	TGTGCCTGGACCCTTTGGGGTTCTGGAAACACCATATATTTT	CAWTLWGSGNTIYF
NA	TRBV30	NA	TRBJ1-5	TGTGCCTGGAGTTTGGGGTCCGGGAGCAATCAGCCCCAGCATTTT	CAWSLGSGSNQPQHF
TRBD1	TRBV4-2	NA	TRBJ1-1	TGTGCCAGCAGCCAAGAACAGGACAGGTACACTGAAGCTTTCTTT	CASSQEQDRYTEAFF
TRBD2	TRBV15	NA	TRBJ2-5	TGTGCCACCAGCAGAGCAATGTCGGGGGGAGAGACCCAGTACTTC	CATSRAMSGGETQYF
NA	TRBV19	NA	TRBJ2-2	TGTGCCAGTAGGCCGCGAACAGAAAGGGTCGGGGAGCTGTTTTTT	CASRPRTERVGELFF
TRBD2	TRBV7-8	few	TRBJ2-2	TGTGCCAGCAGCTCTAGCGGGACCACGAACACCGGGGAGCTGTTTTTT	CASSSSGTTNTGELFF
NA	TRBV6-5	NA	TRBJ2-2	TGTGCCAGCACCCCCGCATCCGGGGAGCTGTTTTTT	CASTPASGELFF
TRBD2	TRBV29-1	NA	TRBJ2-7	TGCAGCGTTGAAGATCGCGATAGCGGGGCCTACGAGCAGTACTTC	CSVEDRDSGAYEQYF
NA	TRBV6-5	few	TRBJ2-7	TGTGCCAGCAGTTATCTCTTCGAGCAGTACTTC	CASSYLFEQYF
TRBD1	TRBV6-1	NA	TRBJ2-2	TGTGCCAGCAGTGACAGTGTCAGGGGGTCTTGGAACACCGGGGAGCTGTTTTTT	CASSDSVRGSWNTGELFF
NA	TRBV5-1	few	TRBJ2-7	TGCGCCAGCAGCAGCCGAGGGTACGAGCAGTACTTC	CASSSRGYEQYF
NA	TRBV7-9	NA	TRBJ2-7	TGTGCCAGCAGCTCCCCCCCGGGTGCCGAGCAGTACTTC	CASSSPPGAEQYF
TRBD1	TRBV5-1	NA	TRBJ2-7	TGCGCCAGCAGCTTGACTATCGACAGGGGCGAGCAGTACTTC	CASSLTIDRGEQYF
NA	TRBV7-8	NA	TRBJ1-2	TGTGCCAGCAGTACCCCCCCACTATATGGCTACACCTTC	CASSTPPLYGYTF
TRBD1	TRBV19	NA	TRBJ1-2	TGTGCCAGTAGTACGGACAGGGGCTATGGCTACACCTTC	CASSTDRGYGYTF
NA	TRBV4-2	few	TRBJ2-2	TGTGCCAGCAGCCAAGACACTAGTAGCACCGGGGAGCTGTTTTTT	CASSQDTSSTGELFF
NA	TRBV7-3	many	TRBJ1-6	TGTGCCAGCAGCTTAAGCCCGGGGCATCCAGTCTATAATTCACCCCTCCACTTT	CASSLSPGHPVYNSPLHF
NA	TRBV10-3	NA	TRBJ2-3	TGTGCCATCAGTCAGGGGCTATTTGATACGCAGTATTTT	CAISQGLFDTQYF
TRBD1	TRBV27	few	TRBJ1-6	TGTGCCAGCAGCTCGGGACAGGCGACCAATTCACCCCTCCACTTT	CASSSGQATNSPLHF
NA	TRBV9	few	TRBJ2-3	TGTGCCAGCAGCGTAGACGGGACGAGCACAGATACGCAGTATTTT	CASSVDGTSTDTQYF
NA	TRBV9	NA	TRBJ2-6	TGTGCCAGCAGCGCCACTAAAGGGTTATCCGGGGCCAACGTCCTGACTTTC	CASSATKGLSGANVLTF
NA	TRBV29-1	few	TRBJ2-5	TGCAGCGTTCGAAGGGCCCCCGGTATGGCAGGGGAGACCCAGTACTTC	CSVRRAPGMAGETQYF
NA	TRBV6-5	once	TRBJ1-1	TGTGCCAGCAGTGATGTGAGCAGAAACACTGAAGCTTTCTTT	CASSDVSRNTEAFF
NA	TRBV29-1	NA	TRBJ2-7	TGCAGCGTTGAAGATGACGGGACCCCCTCCGAGCAGTACTTC	CSVEDDGTPSEQYF
TRBD1	TRBV18	NA	TRBJ1-3	TGTGCCAGCTCACCCGGACAGGGCTCTGGAAACACCATATATTTT	CASSPGQGSGNTIYF
NA	TRBV4-3	NA	TRBJ2-5	TGCGCCAGCAGCCCAGATTCGGGGGTACAAGAGACCCAGTACTTC	CASSPDSGVQETQYF
TRBD1	TRBV5-1	NA	TRBJ2-7	TGCGCCAGCAGCGACAGGGGTCCAGGCGAGCAGTACTTC	CASSDRGPGEQYF
TRBD1	TRBV10-3	many	TRBJ2-3	TGTGCCATCAGTTGGGACAGCAACACAGATACGCAGTATTTT	CAISWDSNTDTQYF
NA	TRBV15	NA	TRBJ1-6	TGTGCCACCAGCATAGAGTCTCAGGGCTCACCCCTCCACTTT	CATSIESQGSPLHF
TRBD2	TRBV2	NA	TRBJ2-1	TGTGCCAGCAGTGCCCCTAGCGGGGGGGAGCAGTTCTTC	CASSAPSGGEQFF
NA	TRBV6-1	few	TRBJ1-5	TGTGCCAGCAGTAATAATCAGCCCCAGCATTTT	CASSNNQPQHF
NA	TRBV30	NA	TRBJ1-2	TGTGCCTGGAGTATGGGAAAAAACTATGGCTACACCTTC	CAWSMGKNYGYTF
TRBD1	TRBV30	NA	TRBJ2-3	TGTGCCTGGAGATCTACAGGGGGACCCCCCGATACGCAGTATTTT	CAWRSTGGPPDTQYF
TRBD1	TRBV5-1	NA	TRBJ2-1	TGCGCCAGCAGCTCGGGGACAGGGGGATCACTCAGCTCCTACAATGAGCAGTTCTTC	CASSSGTGGSLSSYNEQFF
TRBD1	TRBV10-3	few	TRBJ2-1	TGTGCCATCAGTAACGACAGGGACGATGAGCAGTTCTTC	CAISNDRDDEQFF
NA	TRBV30	NA	TRBJ2-5	TGTGCCTCAAACAGGGCTCAAGAGACCCAGTACTTC	CASNRAQETQYF
NA	TRBV2	NA	TRBJ1-3	TGTGCCAGCAAACTCTGGGACCTCACTGGGGACACCATATATTTT	CASKLWDLTGDTIYF
NA	TRBV2	NA	TRBJ1-2	TGTGCCAGCAGTCCACAGGGTCGCGTGTACACCTTC	CASSPQGRVYTF